The present T cell receptor beta chain was sequenced within a study of OX40 agonist ivuxolimab in advanced cancers. Turning to the study itself: The patients received ivuxolimab by intravenous route every 2 weeks at 0.01 to 10 mg/kg.

Drawing of blood for sampling happened at baseline, at cycle 4 day 1, and at cycle 7 day 1. Germline CDR1 and CDR2: LGHNA and YSLEER. The V end lost 0 bases, the J end lost 5 bases, and 13 bases lay between the germline ends. The CDR3 is 16 residues long. Clones were sequenced by immunoSEQ multiplex PCR, and TCRdb holds only the in-frame ones, with some missing. The table shows over 80,000 clones, with roughly nine tenths occurring only once. The input for sequencing was CD4+ or CD8+ T cells sorted from blood, taken in a trial of the OX40 agonist ivuxolimab. This sequence was found in an adult with an advanced solid tumor such as melanoma, head and neck, liver or kidney cancer. The chain uses TRBV4-3 and TRBJ2-2, with D uncertain. The CDR3 protein is CASSQDSRIWTGELFF. The CDR3 coding sequence is TGCGCCAGCAGCCAAGATTCACGGATTTGGACCGGGGAGCTGTTTTTT.